This record covers a single TCR beta chain. Which antigen it targets is not known. Nothing much larger sits one base from this clone, and base qualities are not available. The sample originates from a study of blood T cell repertoires in COVID-19 (TCRdb year 2020). For context, the study as a whole: Collaborator samples came from the United States, Italy and Spain and covered acute and convalescent phases of COVID-19. The repertoires were released in a freely available public database intended as a resource for research on the immune response to SARS-CoV-2. Where available, HLA class I and class II types were obtained from metadata supplied by the sample provider rather than from assay-based typing. The prospective study material was composed of cDNA or gDNA derived from T cells, B-cell-depleted T cells, or PBMCs. A de-identified subject ID, COVID-19 status, age in years and sex were almost always included in the sample metadata. Samples were obtained from the ongoing ImmuneRACE study (first 160 participants) and from 1,000 to 1,500 subjects provided by 6 global collaborators. The dataset comprised deeply sampled blood TCRbeta repertoires from subjects exposed to, actively infected with, or recovered from COVID-19. Summary of the overall study and its limitations: How much clinical and demographic metadata was included differed by source and by participant, and the metadata was provided uncurated.

TCRbeta CDR3 regions were amplified from genomic DNA using the immunoSEQ Assay, a bias-controlled multiplex PCR. Concerning the study's data processing: The number of nucleated cells in each sample was estimated by amplification of reference gene primers within the assay. To quantify the absolute abundance of each unique TCRbeta CDR3 rearrangement, sequence reads were collapsed and filtered. For each sample, productive Simpson clonality was calculated as the square root of Simpson's diversity index over productive rearrangements. Imported from immuneACCESS, the table was reduced by TCRdb to in-frame sequences with V and J called. These copies leave out some clones; in studies compared against another copy, an unresolved V gene accounts for under half, and the cause of the remainder is not known. That table is the source of V, J and clone size, and D and trimming were worked out from the DNA. The sample table shows 180,000 or so clones, and around 85% are seen once. The ten largest clones take up roughly 6% of the sample.

CDR1 and CDR2, per the germline V gene (reference sequence), are DFQATT and SNEGSKA. Including cysteine and phenylalanine, the CDR3 has 11 amino acids. The only DNA kept is the CDR3, 33 bases in frame from the first base. A distance of 10 bases separates the germline ends of V and J, which lose 6 bases and 6 bases respectively. Participants in the prospective study were aged roughly 18 to 89 years, lived in 24 United States geographic areas, and enrolled through a virtual design. In the prospective study, cohorts were assigned on the basis of participant-reported clinical history obtained from a screening survey and a study questionnaire. For ImmuneRACE Cohort 3, a participant was defined as recovered based on two consecutive negative NP/OP PCR tests, clearance by a healthcare professional, or resolution of symptoms. In the prospective study, mobile phlebotomists collected whole blood, serum and a nasopharyngeal or oropharyngeal swab from each participant. Additional blood draws and questionnaires over an approximately 2-month period could optionally be provided by prospective study participants. Before DNA extraction, blood samples from the prospective study were shipped at room temperature or frozen.

This TCR derives from a man aged 40-50 years who had recovered from COVID-19. The sample comprised PBMCs or T cells enriched from blood (not recorded which). The chain links TRBV20-1 with TRBJ2-3, with the D gene uncertain. CDR3 loop: CSALLTDTQYF. The DNA sequence reads TGCAGTGCGCTATTAACGGATACGCAGTATTTT.